This T cell receptor (beta chain) emerged from a study of cytomegalovirus exposure and HLA in healthy donors. General study points: Based on reports, TCR beta sequences accurately predicted HLA-A and HLA-B alleles for most subjects. In a later analysis, at a false discovery rate of 0.05, 16,951 TCR beta sequences were associated with HLA alleles.

Primers: 60 Vbeta forward and 13 Jbeta reverse. The assay was immunoSEQ multiplex PCR, and TCRdb's table has in-frame clones only and misses some. The repertoire consists of about 97,000 clones, with 85% occurring once and the leading ten covering approximately 3.9%. This clone was seen just once. Its antigen remains unknown. V gave up 3 bases and J gave up 2 bases, with 13 bases separating them. Germline assignment: CDR1 ENHRY and CDR2 SYGVKD. The CDR3 is made up of 15 amino acids. Material for sequencing was PBMCs. This TCR derives from a man in his thirties or forties in good health and CMV-seronegative. The chain combines TRBV10-3 with TRBJ2-5; a possible D gene is TRBD1 (5 bases). CDR3 DNA: TGTGCCATCAGTGAACGAGGCAAGGGGCAAGAGACCCAGTACTTC. Its protein is CAISERGKGQETQYF.